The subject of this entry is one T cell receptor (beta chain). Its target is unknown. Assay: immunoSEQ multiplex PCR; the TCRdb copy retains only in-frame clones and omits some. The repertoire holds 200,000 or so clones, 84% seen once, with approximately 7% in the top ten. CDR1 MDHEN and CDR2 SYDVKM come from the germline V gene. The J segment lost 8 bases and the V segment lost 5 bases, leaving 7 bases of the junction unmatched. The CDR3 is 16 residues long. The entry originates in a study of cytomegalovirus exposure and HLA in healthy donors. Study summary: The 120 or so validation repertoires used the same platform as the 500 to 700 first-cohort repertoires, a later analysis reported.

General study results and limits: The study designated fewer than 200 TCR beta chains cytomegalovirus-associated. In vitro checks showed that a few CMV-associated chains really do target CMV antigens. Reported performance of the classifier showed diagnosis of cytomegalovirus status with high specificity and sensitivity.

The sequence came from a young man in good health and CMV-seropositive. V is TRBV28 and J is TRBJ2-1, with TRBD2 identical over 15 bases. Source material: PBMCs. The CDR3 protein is CASSRTSGRANHEQFF. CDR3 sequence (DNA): TGTGCCAGCAGTCGGACTAGCGGGAGGGCCAACCATGAGCAGTTCTTC.